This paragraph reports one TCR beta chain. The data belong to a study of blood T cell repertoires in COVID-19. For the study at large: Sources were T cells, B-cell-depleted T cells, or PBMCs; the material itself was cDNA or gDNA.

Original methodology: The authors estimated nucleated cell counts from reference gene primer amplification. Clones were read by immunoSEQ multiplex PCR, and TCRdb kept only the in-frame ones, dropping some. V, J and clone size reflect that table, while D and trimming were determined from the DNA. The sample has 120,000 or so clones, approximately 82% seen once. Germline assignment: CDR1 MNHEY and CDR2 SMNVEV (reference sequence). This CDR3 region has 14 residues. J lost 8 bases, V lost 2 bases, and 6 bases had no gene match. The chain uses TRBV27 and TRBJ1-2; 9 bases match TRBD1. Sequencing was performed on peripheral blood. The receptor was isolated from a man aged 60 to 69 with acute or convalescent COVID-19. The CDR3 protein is CASSLGTGSRGYTF. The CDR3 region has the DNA TGTGCCAGCAGTTTAGGGACAGGGTCCCGCGGCTACACCTTC.